One sample yielded the 30 T cell receptor beta chains listed below, sequenced in a study of Graves' ophthalmopathy and Graves' hyperthyroidism. RNA transcripts yielded amplified TCR beta CDR3 regions. First-round RT-PCR with HTBI primers preceded a second-round multiplex PCR. TCRdb ran MiXCR on the multiplex PCR reads and lists one entry per CDR3 protein. The sample carries over 200,000 distinct CDR3 sequences, roughly 29% recorded once. Sequencing was done on a sample of peripheral blood. The source of these receptors is a middle-aged man with Graves' ophthalmopathy.

J is TRBJ1-5 and V is TRBV6-2 or TRBV6-3; no clear D. The V gene lost 0 bases and the J gene lost 6 bases, with 12 bases spanning the gap. Germline V gene data show CDR1 as MNHEY and CDR2 as SVGEGT. There are 15 residues in the CDR3. DNA of the CDR3: TGTGCCAGCAGTTACTCCGAAAGGGTAACTCAGCCCCAGCATTTT. Its translation: CASSYSERVTQPQHF.

The gene calls are TRBV12-3 or TRBV12-4 and TRBJ2-5; D is perhaps TRBD1 (6 bases). This CDR3 is 14 amino acids long. V was shortened by 6 bases and J by 5 bases, with 16 bases between the two germline ends. CDR3 residues: CASSQRTGLETQYF. The CDR3 DNA follows: TGTGCCAGCAGCCAACGAACAGGGTTGGAGACCCAGTACTTC.

This CDR3 is CSARDWTENSPLHF. CDR3 DNA: TGCAGTGCTAGAGATTGGACGGAGAATTCACCCCTCCACTTT. The genes are TRBV20-1 and TRBJ1-6; no definite D call. The germline V and J ends were trimmed by 0 bases and 7 bases, with 10 bases remaining between them. This CDR3 comprises 14 residues. Per germline, CDR1 DFQATT and CDR2 SNEGSKA (reference sequence).

This clonotype was counted many times. The chain uses TRBV6-1 and TRBJ1-1; TRBD1 might be the D (6 bases). The CDR3 contains 13 residues. Germline CDR1 is MNHNS and CDR2 is SASEGT. V shed 2 bases and J shed 10 bases, with 14 bases lying between them. The CDR3 region has the DNA TGTGCCAGCAGTGAACGATCCCAGGGGACAGCTTTCTTT. Translating it yields CASSERSQGTAFF.

In its sample, this clonotype was seen many times. The V call is TRBV28, the J call TRBJ2-7; 12 positions match TRBD2. CDR3 length: 18 residues. J lost 5 bases, V lost 5 bases, and 16 bases had no gene match. CDR1 MDHEN and CDR2 SYDVKM come from the germline V gene. The CDR3 region is CASSTRTSGEPTPHEQYF. The CDR3 nucleotides are TGTGCCAGCAGTACTAGGACTAGCGGGGAGCCTACCCCTCACGAGCAGTACTTC.

The rearrangement joins TRBV12-3 or TRBV12-4 to TRBJ1-1; 9 nucleotides align to TRBD1. V was pared by 8 bases and J by 3 bases, with 4 bases of the junction left unmatched. The length of the CDR3 is 13 residues. The CDR3 here is CASGDRDDTEAFF. The CDR3 nucleotides read TGTGCCAGCGGGGACAGGGATGACACTGAAGCTTTCTTT.

V gene TRBV7-9 combines with J gene TRBJ2-1; D is unclear. This CDR3 spans 14 amino acids. V lost 5 bases and J lost 8, with 16 bases in between. Germline V gene lookup returns CDR1 SEHNR and CDR2 FQNEAQ (reference sequence). Here the CDR3 reads CASSPAPNPDEQFF. In DNA form, the CDR3 reads TGTGCCAGCAGCCCCGCCCCAAATCCGGATGAGCAGTTCTTC.

The sample holds many counts of this clonotype. V usage is TRBV7-9 and J usage is TRBJ1-1; D is possibly TRBD1 (5 bases). Trimming removed 4 bases at V and 6 bases at J, with 15 bases between. The V gene's germline CDR1 is SEHNR and CDR2 FQNEAQ (reference sequence). CDR3 length: 14 residues. DNA for the CDR3: TGTGCCAGCAGCTCGGGATGGCAAGGGGCTGAAGCTTTCTTT. It yields the protein CASSSGWQGAEAFF.

This sequence joins TRBV27 and TRBJ2-7, with a tentative D call TRBD1 (6 bases). Germline lookup yields CDR1 MNHEY and CDR2 SMNVEV (reference sequence). The length of the CDR3 is 14 residues. V was cut by 5 bases and J by 2 bases, with 13 bases left in between. The CDR3 protein is CASSPYRQAYEQYF. The CDR3, as DNA: TGTGCCAGCAGTCCTTATCGACAGGCCTACGAGCAGTACTTC.

The CDR3 coding sequence is TGTGCCAGCAGTTTATTAGGGGTTGGCCAAGAGACCCAGTACTTC. This encodes CASSLLGVGQETQYF. The rearrangement links TRBV27 to TRBJ2-5, with a weak D call TRBD1 (5 bases). Germline CDR1 and CDR2: MNHEY and SMNVEV (reference sequence). Trimming removed 1 base at V and 1 base at J, with 10 bases between. The CDR3 has 15 amino acids.

The J gene is TRBJ2-7, the V gene TRBV6-1; 9 bases map to TRBD1. J was trimmed by 4 bases and V by 7 bases; bases with no gene match: 8. Germline lookup yields CDR1 MNHNS and CDR2 SASEGT. This CDR3 has 14 residues. The CDR3 DNA follows: TGTGCCAGCATACCGGGACAGGGTACGTACGAGCAGTACTTC. Protein product: CASIPGQGTYEQYF.

The chain is built from TRBV11-1 and TRBJ1-1; D possibly corresponds to TRBD1 (6 bases). Germline V CDR1 and CDR2: SGHAT, FQDESV (reference sequence). The CDR3 runs 15 residues. Between the trimmed V and J ends, which lost 5 bases and 3 bases, there was a span of 16 bases. The CDR3 bases are TGTGCCAGCAGCCGATTACAGGGTGAATACACTGAAGCTTTCTTT. Residues: CASSRLQGEYTEAFF.

The chain has TRBV4-1 and TRBJ2-2; TRBD2 aligns across 7 bases. CDR3 length: 16 amino acids. Germline V gene sequence: CDR1 MGHRA, CDR2 YSYEKL. Trimming at V came to 4 bases and at J to 4 bases, leaving 9 bases not matched to a gene. The CDR3 bases are TGCGCCAGCAGCCGCCCAGGGAGGGGCCCCACCGGGGAGCTGTTTTTT. The encoded protein is CASSRPGRGPTGELFF.

This clonotype was picked up many times. The genes are TRBV3-1 and TRBJ2-7, with D unclear. CDR3 size: 13 residues. Germline loops: CDR1 LGHDT, CDR2 YNNKEL (reference sequence). V lost 1 base and J lost 3, with 7 bases in between. DNA for the CDR3: TGTGCCAGCAGCCAAGTGGGGTACTACGAGCAGTACTTC. Protein: CASSQVGYYEQYF.

CDR3 coding DNA: TGCGCCAGCAGCCAGGTCGGACTAGGCACAGATACGCAGTATTTT. It yields the protein CASSQVGLGTDTQYF. This chain links TRBV4-1 with TRBJ2-3; TRBD2 matches at 7 bases. V trimming: 3 bases; J trimming: 1 base; junction bases outside the gene matches: 4. This CDR3 contains 15 residues. Germline assignment: CDR1 MGHRA and CDR2 YSYEKL.

This clonotype was found many times. V usage is TRBV5-4 and J usage is TRBJ2-7; 11 bases align to TRBD2. The CDR3 contains 15 residues. Germline CDR1 is SGHNT and CDR2 is YYREEE (reference sequence). The trim removed 1 base at V and 1 base at J, leaving 1 base unmatched. This CDR3 is CASSLLAGGSYEQYF. The CDR3 DNA reads as TGTGCCAGCAGCTTGTTAGCGGGAGGGTCCTACGAGCAGTACTTC.

The chain combines TRBV7-2 with TRBJ2-2, with unresolved D. Germline loops: CDR1 SGHTA, CDR2 FQGNSA. This CDR3 has 14 amino acids. Trimming stripped 5 bases from V and 8 bases from J, with 15 bases between. DNA of the CDR3: TGTGCCAGCAGCACCGGACCAACGACTGGGGAGCTGTTTTTT. The encoded protein is CASSTGPTTGELFF.

This clonotype was observed many times. V gene TRBV5-1 combines with J gene TRBJ2-5; 10 bases map to TRBD2. Trimming took 3 bases from V and 6 from J; bases not matched to a gene: 17. CDR1 is SGHRS, CDR2 YFSETQ, per germline. CDR3 length equals 18 residues. The CDR3 coding sequence is TGCGCCAGCAGCTCAACCGACAGGGGTGGTAGCGGGAGGCAGACCCAGTACTTC. The encoded protein is CASSSTDRGGSGRQTQYF.

This clonotype was counted many times. This rearrangement joins TRBV20-1 to TRBJ2-7, with D perhaps assigned TRBD1 or TRBD2 (5 bases each). The CDR3 spans 15 residues. Trimming shortened V by 0 bases and J by 3 bases, and 15 bases separated the two germline ends. Germline V gene data show CDR1 as DFQATT and CDR2 as SNEGSKA (reference sequence). CDR3 region: CSARDGASGNYEQYF. The CDR3, as DNA: TGCAGTGCTAGAGATGGGGCCTCGGGGAACTACGAGCAGTACTTC.

This clonotype was seen at least ten times. The V call is TRBV11-2, the J call TRBJ2-7; maybe TRBD1 (5 bases). V dropped 5 bases and J dropped 5 bases, with 16 bases sitting between them. CDR3 size: 14 residues. CDR1 and CDR2 from the germline V gene are SGHAT and FQNNGV. The CDR3, as DNA: TGTGCCAGCAGCGTACAGGTGGGCAAGAACGAGCAGTACTTC. Translated, it gives CASSVQVGKNEQYF.

The chain uses TRBV28 and TRBJ1-2; D ambiguous. The V end lost 8 bases, the J end lost 7 bases, and 20 bases lay between the germline ends. The CDR3 is 14 residues long. Germline V gives CDR1 MDHEN, CDR2 SYDVKM. The CDR3 coding sequence is TGTGCCAGCGGAGTAAATCTACTCTCATCTGGCTACACCTTC. As protein: CASGVNLLSSGYTF.

In its sample, this clonotype was seen many times. This chain connects TRBV28 to TRBJ1-2, with a tentative D call TRBD1 (5 bases). Trimming cost V 3 bases and J 10 bases, with 15 bases left between them. This CDR3 comprises 13 residues. Germline V gene sequence: CDR1 MDHEN, CDR2 SYDVKM. In DNA, the CDR3 is TGTGCCAGCAGTTTCAGGGTCATTACTGTCTACACCTTC. Translated, it gives CASSFRVITVYTF.

This clonotype appeared many times. The chain recombines TRBV7-2 with TRBJ2-7, with D tentatively TRBD1 (6 bases). The CDR3 is made up of 18 amino acids. Germline assignment: CDR1 SGHTA and CDR2 FQGNSA. V was pared by 3 bases and J by 1 base, with 22 bases between. CDR3 loop: CASSLHNTGIQSSYEQYF. CDR3 coding DNA: TGTGCCAGCAGCTTGCATAACACAGGGATACAAAGTTCCTACGAGCAGTACTTC.

The sample holds many counts of this clonotype. The chain joins TRBV28 to TRBJ2-7, with D perhaps being TRBD1 or TRBD2 (6 bases each). V lost 5 bases to trimming and J lost 1 base, with 12 bases between them. This CDR3 comprises 14 residues. Germline loops: CDR1 MDHEN, CDR2 SYDVKM. For the CDR3, the DNA is TGTGCCAGCAGTCCTAGGGGGAGGTCCTACGAGCAGTACTTC. It specifies CASSPRGRSYEQYF.

This clonotype was found many times. V gene TRBV19 combines with J gene TRBJ2-2; D gene ambiguous. Germline assignment: CDR1 LNHDA and CDR2 SQIVND (reference sequence). This CDR3 has 15 amino acids. With 4 bases removed from V and 1 base from J, the gap between germline ends came to 10 bases. The CDR3 nucleotides read TGTGCCAGTAGTAAAAGTTACCTGAACACCGGGGAGCTGTTTTTT. Protein product: CASSKSYLNTGELFF.

The rearrangement links TRBV10-2 to TRBJ2-2; the D is unclear. The CDR3 loop spans 15 amino acids. From germline, CDR1 is WSHSY and CDR2 SAAADI. V was shortened by 4 bases and J by 1 base, with 10 bases between the two germline ends. The CDR3 loop reads CASSGSVMNTGELFF. In nucleotides, the CDR3 is TGCGCCAGCAGTGGGTCCGTAATGAACACCGGGGAGCTGTTTTTT.

This clonotype came up many times. The chain combines TRBV19 with TRBJ1-5; D not certain. V dropped 0 bases and J dropped 4 bases, with 10 bases sitting between them. This CDR3 region has 15 residues. Germline V gene sequence: CDR1 LNHDA, CDR2 SQIVND (reference sequence). CDR3 protein: CASSIDAGGNQPQHF. CDR3 bases: TGTGCCAGTAGTATAGACGCTGGTGGTAATCAGCCCCAGCATTTT.

J is TRBJ2-2 and V is TRBV5-1, with D unclear. This CDR3 is built from 16 residues. Germline V gene lookup returns CDR1 SGHRS and CDR2 YFSETQ. The V end was cut by 1 base, the J end by 6 bases, with 16 bases between. The CDR3 loop reads CASSLTATPSPGELFF. The CDR3 DNA reads TGCGCCAGCAGCTTGACTGCGACTCCTTCACCCGGGGAGCTGTTTTTT. Looking up the rest from reference TRBV5-1 and TRBJ2-2 gives the full variable domain: KAGVTQTPRYLIKTRGQQVTLSCSPISGHRSVSWYQQTPGQGLQFLFEYFSETQRNKGNFPGRFSGRQFSNSRSEMNVSTLELGDSALYLCASSLTATPSPGELFFGEGSRLTVL.

This clonotype was picked up many times. The chain carries TRBV2 and TRBJ2-5; 10 nucleotides match TRBD2. Germline CDR1 is SNHLY and CDR2 is FYNNEI. There are 17 residues in the CDR3. Trimming took 1 base from V and 0 from J; bases not matched to a gene: 5. CDR3: CASSEGLAGAHQETQYF. The CDR3 DNA reads TGTGCCAGCAGTGAAGGCCTAGCGGGAGCGCACCAAGAGACCCAGTACTTC. Based on the CDR3 plus reference TRBV2 and TRBJ2-5, the full variable domain is EPEVTQTPSHQVTQMGQEVILRCVPISNHLYFYWYRQILGQKVEFLVSFYNNEISEKSEIFDDQFSVERPDGSNFTLKIRSTKLEDSAMYFCASSEGLAGAHQETQYFGPGTRLLVL.

The CDR3 region has the DNA TGTGCCAGCAGTTACTGGGGACGGACCCTACAGCCCCAGCATTTT. Its protein product is CASSYWGRTLQPQHF. The chain uses TRBV6-2 or TRBV6-3 and TRBJ1-5; tentatively, D is TRBD1 (5 bases). Germline V gene sequence: CDR1 MNHEY, CDR2 SVGEGT. The CDR3 length is 15 residues. The V gene lost 1 base and the J gene lost 7 bases, with 14 bases spanning the gap.